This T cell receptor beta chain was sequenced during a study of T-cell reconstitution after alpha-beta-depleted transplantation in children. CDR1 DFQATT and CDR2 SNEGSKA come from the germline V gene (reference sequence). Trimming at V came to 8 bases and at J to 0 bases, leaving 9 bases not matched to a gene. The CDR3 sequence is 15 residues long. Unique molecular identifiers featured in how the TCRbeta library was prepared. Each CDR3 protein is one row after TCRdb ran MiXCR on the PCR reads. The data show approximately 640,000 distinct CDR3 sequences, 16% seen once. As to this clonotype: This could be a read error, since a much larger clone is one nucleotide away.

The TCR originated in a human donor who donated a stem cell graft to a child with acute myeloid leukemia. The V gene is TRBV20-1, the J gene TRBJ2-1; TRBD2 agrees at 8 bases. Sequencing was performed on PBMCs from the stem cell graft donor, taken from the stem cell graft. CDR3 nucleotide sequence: TGCAGTATTAGAGAGCGGGGGAGCTCCTACAATGAGCAGTTCTTC. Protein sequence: CSIRERGSSYNEQFF.